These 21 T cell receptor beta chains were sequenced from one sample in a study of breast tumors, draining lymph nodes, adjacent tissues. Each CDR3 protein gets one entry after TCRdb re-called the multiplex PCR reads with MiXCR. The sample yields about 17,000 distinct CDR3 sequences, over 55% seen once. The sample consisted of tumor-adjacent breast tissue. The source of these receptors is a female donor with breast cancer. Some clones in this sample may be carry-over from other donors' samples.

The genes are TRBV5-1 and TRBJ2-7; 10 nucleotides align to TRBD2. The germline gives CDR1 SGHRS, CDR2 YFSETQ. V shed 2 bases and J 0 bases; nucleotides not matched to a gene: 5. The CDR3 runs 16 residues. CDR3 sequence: CASSLPGTSDSYEQYF. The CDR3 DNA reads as TGCGCCAGCAGCTTACCCGGGACTAGCGACTCCTACGAGCAGTACTTC.

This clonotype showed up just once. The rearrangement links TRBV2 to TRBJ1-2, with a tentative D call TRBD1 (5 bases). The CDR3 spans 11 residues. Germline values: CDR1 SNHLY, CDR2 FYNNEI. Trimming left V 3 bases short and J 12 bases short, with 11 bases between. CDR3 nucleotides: TGTGCCAGCAGTGAGGGCAGGGAGAACACCTTC. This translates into CASSEGRENTF. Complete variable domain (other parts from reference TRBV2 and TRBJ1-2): EPEVTQTPSHQVTQMGQEVILRCVPISNHLYFYWYRQILGQKVEFLVSFYNNEISEKSEIFDDQFSVERPDGSNFTLKIRSTKLEDSAMYFCASSEGRENTFGSGTRLTVV.

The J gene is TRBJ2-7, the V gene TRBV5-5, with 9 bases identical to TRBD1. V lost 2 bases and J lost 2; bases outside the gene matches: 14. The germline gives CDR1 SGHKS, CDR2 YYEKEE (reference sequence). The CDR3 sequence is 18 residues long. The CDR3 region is CASSFGLRGGQGPYEQYF. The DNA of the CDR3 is TGTGCCAGCAGCTTTGGGTTGAGAGGGGGACAGGGACCCTACGAGCAGTACTTC. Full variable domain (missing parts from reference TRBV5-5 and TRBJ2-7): DAGVTQSPTHLIKTRGQQVTLRCSPISGHKSVSWYQQVLGQGPQFIFQYYEKEERGRGNFPDRFSARQFPNYSSELNVNALLLGDSALYLCASSFGLRGGQGPYEQYFGPGTRLTVT.

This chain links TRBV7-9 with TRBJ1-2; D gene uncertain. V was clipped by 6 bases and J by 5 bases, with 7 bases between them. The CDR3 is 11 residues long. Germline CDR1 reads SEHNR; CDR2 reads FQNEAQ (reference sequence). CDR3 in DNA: TGTGCCAGCAGTTCAGATTATGGCTACACCTTC. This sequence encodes CASSSDYGYTF.

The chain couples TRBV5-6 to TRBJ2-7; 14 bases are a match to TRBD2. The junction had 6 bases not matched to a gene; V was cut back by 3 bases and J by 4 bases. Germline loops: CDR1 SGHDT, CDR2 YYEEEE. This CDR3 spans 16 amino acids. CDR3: CASSYRTSGGSYEQYF. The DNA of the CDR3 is TGTGCCAGCAGCTACAGGACTAGCGGGGGGTCATACGAGCAGTACTTC.

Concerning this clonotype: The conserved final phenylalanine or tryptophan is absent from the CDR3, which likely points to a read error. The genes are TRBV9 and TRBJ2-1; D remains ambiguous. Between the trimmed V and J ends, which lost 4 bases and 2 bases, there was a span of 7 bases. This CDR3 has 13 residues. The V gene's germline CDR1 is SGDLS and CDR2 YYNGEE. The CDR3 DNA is TGTGCCAGCAGCAGCCGGGCCTACAATGAGCAGTTCTCC. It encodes CASSSRAYNEQFS.

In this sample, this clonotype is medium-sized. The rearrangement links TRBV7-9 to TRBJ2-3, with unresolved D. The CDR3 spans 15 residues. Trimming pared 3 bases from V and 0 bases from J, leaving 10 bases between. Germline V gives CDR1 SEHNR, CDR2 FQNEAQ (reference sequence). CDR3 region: CASSFPISSTDTQYF. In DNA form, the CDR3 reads TGTGCCAGCAGCTTTCCCATTTCTAGCACAGATACGCAGTATTTT.

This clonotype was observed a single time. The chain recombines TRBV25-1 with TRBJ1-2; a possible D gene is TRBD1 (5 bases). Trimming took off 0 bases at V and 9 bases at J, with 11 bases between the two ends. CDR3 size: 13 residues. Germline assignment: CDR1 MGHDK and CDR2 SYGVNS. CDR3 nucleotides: TGTGCCAGCAGTGAATATACAGGAGATCGCTACACCTTC. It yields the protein CASSEYTGDRYTF.

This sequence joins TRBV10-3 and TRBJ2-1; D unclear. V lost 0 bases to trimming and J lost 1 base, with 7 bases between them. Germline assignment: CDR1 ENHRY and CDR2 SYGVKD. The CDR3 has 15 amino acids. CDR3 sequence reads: CAISESAQSYNEQFF. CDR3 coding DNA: TGTGCCATCAGTGAGTCTGCTCAATCCTACAATGAGCAGTTCTTC.

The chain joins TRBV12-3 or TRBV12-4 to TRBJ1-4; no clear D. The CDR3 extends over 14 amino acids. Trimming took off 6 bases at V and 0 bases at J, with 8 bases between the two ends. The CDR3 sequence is CASSPSSTNEKLFF. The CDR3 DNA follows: TGTGCCAGCAGCCCCTCATCAACTAATGAAAAACTGTTTTTT.

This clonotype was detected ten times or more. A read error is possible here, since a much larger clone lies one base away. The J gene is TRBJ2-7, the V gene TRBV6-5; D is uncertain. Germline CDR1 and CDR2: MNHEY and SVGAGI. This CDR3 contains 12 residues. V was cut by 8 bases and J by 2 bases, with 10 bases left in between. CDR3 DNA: TGTGCCAGCGCGCCAGAAACCTACGAGCAGTACTTC. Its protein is CASAPETYEQYF.

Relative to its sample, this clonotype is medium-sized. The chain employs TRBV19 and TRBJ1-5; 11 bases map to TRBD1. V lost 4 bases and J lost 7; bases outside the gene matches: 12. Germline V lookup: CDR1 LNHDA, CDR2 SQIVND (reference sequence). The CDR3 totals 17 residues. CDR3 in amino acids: CASSRRTGGTRPQPQHF. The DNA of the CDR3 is TGTGCCAGTAGTAGAAGGACAGGGGGCACGAGGCCCCAGCCCCAGCATTTT.

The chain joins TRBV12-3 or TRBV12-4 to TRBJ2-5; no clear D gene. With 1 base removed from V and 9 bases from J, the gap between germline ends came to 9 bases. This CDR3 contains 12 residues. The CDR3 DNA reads TGTGCCAGCAGTTTAGAGGGTATGGCCCAGTACTTC. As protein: CASSLEGMAQYF.

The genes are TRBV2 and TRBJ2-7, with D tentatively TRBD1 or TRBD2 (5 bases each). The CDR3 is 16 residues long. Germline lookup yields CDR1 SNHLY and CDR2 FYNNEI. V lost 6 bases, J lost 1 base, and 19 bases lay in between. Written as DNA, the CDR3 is TGTGCCAGCAGGCCCGATGAGGGGCGGTTATCCTACGAGCAGTACTTC. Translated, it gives CASRPDEGRLSYEQYF.

Written as DNA, the CDR3 is TGTGCCACCAGTGATTTGAGCGGCACAGATACGCAGTATTTT. This encodes CATSDLSGTDTQYF. The V and J genes are TRBV24-1 and TRBJ2-3; D gene unclear. The CDR3 consists of 14 residues. Trimming shortened V by 0 bases and J by 1 base, and 4 bases separated the two germline ends. Germline assignment: CDR1 KGHDR and CDR2 SFDVKD.

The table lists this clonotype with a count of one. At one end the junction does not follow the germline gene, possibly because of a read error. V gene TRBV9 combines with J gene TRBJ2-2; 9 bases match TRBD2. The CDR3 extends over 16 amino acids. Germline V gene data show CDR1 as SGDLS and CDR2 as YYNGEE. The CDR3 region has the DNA TGTGCCAGCAGCACCCGGACTAGCGAGAACACCGGGGAGCTGGTTTTT. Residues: CASSTRTSENTGELVF.

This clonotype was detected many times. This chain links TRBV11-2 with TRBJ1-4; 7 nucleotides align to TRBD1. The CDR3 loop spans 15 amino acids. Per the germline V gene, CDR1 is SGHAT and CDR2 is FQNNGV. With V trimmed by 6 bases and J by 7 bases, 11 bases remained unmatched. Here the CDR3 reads CASRTGVVGAEKLFF. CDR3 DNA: TGTGCCAGCAGAACAGGGGTAGTAGGGGCTGAAAAACTGTTTTTT.

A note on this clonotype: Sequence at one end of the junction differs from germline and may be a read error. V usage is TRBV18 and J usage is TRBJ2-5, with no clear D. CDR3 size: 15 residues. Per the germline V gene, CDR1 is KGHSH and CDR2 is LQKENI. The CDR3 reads CGSSRVSNTQETQYF. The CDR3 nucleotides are TGTGGCAGCTCACGAGTGTCCAACACCCAAGAGACCCAGTACTTC.

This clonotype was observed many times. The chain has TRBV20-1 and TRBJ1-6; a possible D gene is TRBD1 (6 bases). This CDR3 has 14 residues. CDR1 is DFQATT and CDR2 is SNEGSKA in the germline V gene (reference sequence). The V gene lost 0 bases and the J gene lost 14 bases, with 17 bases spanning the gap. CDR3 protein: CSAREAGWGPTLHF. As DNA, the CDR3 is TGCAGTGCTAGAGAGGCGGGGTGGGGGCCCACCCTCCACTTT.

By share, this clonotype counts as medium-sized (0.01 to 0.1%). The CDR3 spells CAISEGSWRNTIYF. Written as DNA, the CDR3 is TGTGCCATCAGTGAGGGCAGTTGGAGAAACACCATATATTTT. V usage is TRBV10-3 and J usage is TRBJ1-3; D not certain. V shed 2 bases and J shed 5 bases, with 10 bases lying between them. This CDR3 contains 14 residues. CDR1 and CDR2 (germline): ENHRY, SYGVKD.

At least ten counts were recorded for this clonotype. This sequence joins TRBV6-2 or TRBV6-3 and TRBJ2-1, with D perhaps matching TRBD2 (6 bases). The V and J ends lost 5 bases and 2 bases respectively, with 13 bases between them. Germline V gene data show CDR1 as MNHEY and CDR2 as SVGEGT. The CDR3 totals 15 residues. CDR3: CASSPLGEAYNEQFF. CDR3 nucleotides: TGTGCCAGCAGTCCGCTGGGGGAGGCCTACAATGAGCAGTTCTTC.